This entry concerns a single T cell receptor (beta chain). Its antigen remains unknown. PCR used 60 Vbeta primers and 13 Jbeta primers. Here immunoSEQ multiplex PCR was the method, and the copy in TCRdb shows in-frame clones only, minus some. This sample's table reports 68,000 or so clones. This sample was taken from a study of cytomegalovirus exposure and HLA in healthy donors. Whole-study context: Unique TCR beta sequences numbering 120 million or so came from about 179 million T cells in an earlier analysis.

Whole-study findings and limits: Researchers reported that a few CMV-associated chains were confirmed in vitro as CMV antigen-specific. Looking again later, the authors saw that most CMV-associated TCR beta chains seemed HLA-restricted. For most TCR beta V segments, an earlier analysis put the productive rate at about 87% or about 30% of the time.

The CDR3 sequence is 14 residues long. Germline lookup yields CDR1 MNHEY and CDR2 SVGAGI. V shed 6 bases and J 3 bases; nucleotides not matched to a gene: 6. The chain links TRBV6-5 to TRBJ2-7; 9 nucleotides agree with TRBD2. The receptor's source is a boy younger than 18 in good health and CMV-seronegative. The sample comprised PBMCs. CDR3 sequence reads: CASSPSGGLYEQYF. CDR3 coding DNA: TGTGCCAGCAGCCCGAGCGGGGGGCTCTACGAGCAGTACTTC.